These T cell receptor beta chains were read from a single sample in a study of T cells in tumors after PD-1 blockade. Using immunoSEQ multiplex PCR, the repertoire was profiled, and TCRdb retains in-frame clones only, with some absent. The sample shows about 47,000 clones, 60% to 80% of them seen only once. The sample consisted of PBMCs, taken before anti-PD-1 treatment. These receptors were obtained from a human donor with basal cell carcinoma. Each CDR3 is given with its conserved first and last residue. A D gene is named only where the DNA matches it firmly. Size is stated for part of the rows, as once, few or many counts, or as a class when the clone is expanded.

v_gene	abundance	len	j_gene	d_gene	CDR3aa	CDR3nt
TRBV7-2	NA	14	TRBJ2-5	NA	CASSSRQEGETQYF	TGTGCCAGCAGCAGCCGACAGGAGGGGGAGACCCAGTACTTC
TRBV5-1	NA	14	TRBJ1-2	NA	CASSLDQVYYGYTF	TGCGCCAGCAGCTTGGATCAGGTATACTATGGCTACACCTTC
TRBV28	few	16	TRBJ1-3	NA	CASRGHSPNSGNTIYF	TGTGCCAGCAGGGGGCACAGCCCAAACTCTGGAAACACCATATATTTT
TRBV28	NA	13	TRBJ2-7	NA	CASSLGRVYEQYF	TGTGCCAGCAGTTTAGGGCGGGTCTACGAGCAGTACTTC
TRBV7-3	NA	14	TRBJ2-3	TRBD2	CASSSPTSPDTQYF	TGTGCCAGCAGCTCCCCGACTAGCCCGGATACGCAGTATTTT
TRBV29-1	NA	14	TRBJ1-5	NA	CSVVPGNGNQPQHF	TGCAGCGTTGTTCCAGGGAATGGCAATCAGCCCCAGCATTTT
TRBV7-6	NA	15	TRBJ2-1	TRBD2	CASRRLPGGYNEQFF	TGTGCCAGCAGGAGACTACCGGGGGGATACAATGAGCAGTTCTTC
TRBV5-5	NA	15	TRBJ2-7	NA	CASSPTFGGTYEQYF	TGTGCCAGCAGCCCTACCTTTGGGGGTACCTACGAGCAGTACTTC
TRBV5-1	NA	14	TRBJ2-7	NA	CASSWSGVGNEQYF	TGCGCCAGCAGCTGGTCGGGGGTGGGAAACGAGCAGTACTTC
TRBV7-6	NA	14	TRBJ1-1	NA	CASSLALQGPEAFF	TGTGCCAGCAGCTTAGCACTCCAGGGGCCTGAAGCTTTCTTT
TRBV7-8	NA	17	TRBJ1-5	NA	CASRFGPASNSNQPQHF	TGTGCCAGCAGATTCGGTCCGGCCTCAAATAGCAATCAGCCCCAGCATTTT
TRBV5-6	NA	16	TRBJ2-7	TRBD2	CASRHGLAESSYEQYF	TGTGCCAGCAGACACGGCCTAGCGGAGAGCTCCTACGAGCAGTACTTC
TRBV6-5	NA	13	TRBJ2-2	NA	CASSYFNTGELFF	TGTGCCAGCAGTTACTTTAACACCGGGGAGCTGTTTTTT
TRBV9	NA	15	TRBJ2-5	TRBD2	CASSGGSGGRETQYF	TGTGCCAGCAGCGGGGGGTCGGGAGGGAGAGAGACCCAGTACTTC